Listed here are 15 T cell receptor beta chains from one sample, sequenced in a study of blood T cell repertoires in COVID-19 (dated by TCRdb to the early 2020s). The library was built by means of the immunoSEQ multiplex PCR assay. In its TCRdb copy, this immuneACCESS table keeps in-frame sequences only and misses some clones. Where compared with another copy, unresolved V genes explain less than half of these, and the others have no known cause. This sample comprises 250,000 to 400,000 clones, 89% of them detected only once. In total, the top ten clones hold roughly 5.3% of the sample. Sequences were obtained from PBMCs or T cells enriched from blood (not recorded which). The source is a man in his 60s who had recovered from COVID-19.

The chain joins TRBV28 to TRBJ1-5; TRBD1 is a possible D gene (5 bases). Germline V gene data show CDR1 as MDHEN and CDR2 as SYDVKM. V was shortened by 7 bases and J by 7 bases, with 14 bases between the two germline ends. The CDR3 loop spans 13 amino acids. The DNA of the CDR3 is TGTGCCAGCACCAGGGTCTCTGGGCAGCCCCAGCATTTT. Translated: CASTRVSGQPQHF.

J is TRBJ2-4 and V is TRBV2, with D maybe TRBD1 (6 bases). The length of the CDR3 is 16 residues. Per germline, CDR1 SNHLY and CDR2 FYNNEI. V lost 6 bases, J lost 0 bases, and 15 bases lay in between. The CDR3 nucleotides are TGTGCCAGCAGGCCACAGGGCACCCTAGCCAAAAACATTCAGTACTTC. Its translation: CASRPQGTLAKNIQYF.

J is TRBJ2-7 and V is TRBV27; 10 bases align to TRBD1. Germline V lookup: CDR1 MNHEY, CDR2 SMNVEV (reference sequence). J lost 2 bases, V lost 5 bases, and 3 bases had no gene match. The CDR3 has 14 residues. The CDR3 here is CASSTDRGPYEQYF. The CDR3 DNA follows: TGTGCCAGCAGTACCGACAGGGGGCCCTACGAGCAGTACTTC.

The chain employs TRBV6-4 and TRBJ1-6; the match to TRBD1 covers 8 bases. J was trimmed by 6 bases and V by 2 bases; bases with no gene match: 3. The germline V gene has CDR1 MRHNA and CDR2 SNTAGT. The CDR3 loop spans 15 amino acids. CDR3 in amino acids: CASSDAQGANSPLHF. The CDR3 bases are TGTGCCAGCAGTGACGCCCAGGGGGCTAATTCACCCCTCCACTTT.

The gene calls are TRBV5-5 and TRBJ2-7, with 8 bases aligning to TRBD1. The trim removed 3 bases at V and 5 bases at J, leaving 7 bases unmatched. Germline V gene data show CDR1 as SGHKS and CDR2 as YYEKEE (reference sequence). The CDR3 covers 14 residues. The CDR3 sequence is CASSSGQAINEQYF. The CDR3 DNA reads TGTGCCAGCAGCTCGGGACAGGCTATCAACGAGCAGTACTTC.

The chain employs TRBV27 and TRBJ2-3; 7 bases align to TRBD2. V dropped 0 bases and J dropped 7; count of bases not matched to a gene: 7. There are 15 residues in the CDR3. Germline V gives CDR1 MNHEY, CDR2 SMNVEV (reference sequence). The CDR3 sequence: CASSLSGLVFNTQYF. CDR3 nucleotides: TGTGCCAGCAGTTTATCCGGACTAGTTTTTAATACGCAGTATTTT.

This chain connects TRBV4-2 to TRBJ1-2; the D is unclear. The V end lost 1 base, the J end lost 8 bases, and 20 bases lay between the germline ends. The CDR3 totals 16 residues. From germline, CDR1 is LGHNA and CDR2 YNFKEQ. As DNA, the CDR3 is TGTGCCAGCAGCCAAGGCCGGACGGGATTCAGCGCGGGCTACACCTTC. Its translation is CASSQGRTGFSAGYTF.

The chain links TRBV7-2 to TRBJ1-1; a weak D match, TRBD1 (6 bases). CDR1 is SGHTA, CDR2 FQGNSA, per germline. The CDR3 runs 14 residues. Trimming took 1 base from V and 3 from J, leaving 9 bases between them. The CDR3, as DNA: TGTGCCAGCAGCTTAGACAGGGCGTACACTGAAGCTTTCTTT. It codes for CASSLDRAYTEAFF.

The V gene is TRBV11-3, the J gene TRBJ2-2, with 10 bases lining up with TRBD1. V lost 3 bases to trimming and J lost 4 bases; unmatched junction nucleotides: 5. The CDR3 contains 16 residues. Germline V CDR1 and CDR2: SGHNT, YENEEA. The chain's CDR3 is CASSLGGQGSTGELFF. The CDR3 region has the DNA TGTGCCAGCAGCTTGGGGGGACAGGGGAGCACCGGGGAGCTGTTTTTT.

This chain joins TRBV19 and TRBJ2-2, with D possibly being TRBD1 (6 bases). This CDR3 is built from 16 residues. Trimming stripped 2 bases from V and 0 bases from J, with 10 bases between. The germline gives CDR1 LNHDA, CDR2 SQIVND (reference sequence). The CDR3 here is CASSIQAGANTGELFF. The DNA of the CDR3 is TGTGCCAGTAGTATACAGGCAGGGGCGAACACCGGGGAGCTGTTTTTT.

The chain employs TRBV10-3 and TRBJ2-7; 10 bases fit TRBD1. CDR1 is ENHRY and CDR2 is SYGVKD in the germline V gene. The V gene end was trimmed by 9 bases and the J gene end by 2 bases; junction bases not matched to a gene: 10. This CDR3 spans 15 amino acids. CDR3 DNA sequence: TGTGCCATTCTCAAATGGACAGGGGGAACCTACGAGCAGTACTTC. Amino acids: CAILKWTGGTYEQYF.

This chain links TRBV6-5 with TRBJ2-7, with D possibly being TRBD2 (5 bases). Germline CDR1 and CDR2: MNHEY and SVGAGI. Trimming removed 5 bases at V and 0 bases at J, with 14 bases between. The length of the CDR3 is 15 residues. This CDR3 reads CASSPRIGSSYEQYF. For the CDR3, the DNA is TGTGCCAGCAGTCCCCGCATAGGGAGCTCCTACGAGCAGTACTTC.

The rearrangement uses TRBV7-6 and TRBJ2-7, with 8 bases aligning to TRBD2. The V gene's germline CDR1 is SGHVS and CDR2 FNYEAQ. Unmatched junction bases numbered 8, after V lost 5 bases and J lost 5 bases. CDR3 length: 14 residues. In DNA, the CDR3 is TGTGCCAGCAGCCCACGGGGACTAGTCGACGAGCAGTACTTC. As protein: CASSPRGLVDEQYF.

The chain uses TRBV5-1 and TRBJ2-1; 9 bases match TRBD2. CDR1 SGHRS and CDR2 YFSETQ come from the germline V gene. The V and J ends lost 0 bases and 6 bases, in that order; junction bases with no gene match: 4. The CDR3 contains 15 residues. The CDR3 DNA reads as TGCGCCAGCAGCTTGGTTAGCGGGAGACTCAATGAGCAGTTCTTC. Translating gives CASSLVSGRLNEQFF.

The rearrangement uses TRBV7-2 and TRBJ2-5; 12 positions agree with TRBD2. In germline, CDR1 is SGHTA, CDR2 FQGNSA. CDR3 length: 16 amino acids. The ends lost 0 bases at V and 4 bases at J; junction bases unmatched: 3. CDR3 region: CASSLAGGLAGETQYF. The CDR3 region has the DNA TGTGCCAGCAGCTTAGCCGGGGGACTAGCGGGAGAGACCCAGTACTTC. Full variable domain (remainder filled in from reference TRBV7-2 and TRBJ2-5): GAGVSQSPSNKVTEKGKDVELRCDPISGHTALYWYRQSLGQGLEFLIYFQGNSAPDKSGLPSDRFSAERTGGSVSTLTIQRTQQEDSAVYLCASSLAGGLAGETQYFGPGTRLLVL.